This entry lists 19 T cell receptor beta chains sequenced from one sample in a study of patients and donors after allogeneic stem cell transplantation. Via MiXCR, TCRdb re-called the RT-PCR reads, giving one row per CDR3 protein. This table holds more than 850,000 distinct CDR3 sequences, 18% found once. Sequencing was done on a sample of blood, either unsorted or a sorted T cell fraction (not recorded which). The receptors were gathered from a human donor who was either an allogeneic HSCT recipient or a stem cell or donor lymphocyte infusion donor (not recorded which). It is not recorded whose cells these are; they may come from a transplant donor.

The V and J genes are TRBV5-6 and TRBJ2-2, with TRBD2 matching 8 bases. The junction had 5 bases not matched to a gene; V was cut back by 0 bases and J by 7 bases. The CDR3 totals 15 residues. Germline V gene data show CDR1 as SGHDT and CDR2 as YYEEEE. The CDR3 sequence: CASSLGGLAVGELFF. The CDR3 nucleotides read TGTGCCAGCAGCTTGGGTGGACTAGCAGTCGGGGAGCTGTTTTTT.

This rearrangement joins TRBV4-2 to TRBJ1-2; D ambiguous. The CDR3 totals 16 residues. Trimming stripped 1 base from V and 1 base from J, with 13 bases between. CDR1 and CDR2 (germline): LGHNA, YNFKEQ. DNA of the CDR3: TGTGCCAGCAGCCAAGGGCCGGTAGCGTTTAACTATGGCTACACCTTC. Residues: CASSQGPVAFNYGYTF.

In its sample, this clonotype was seen a few times. The chain recombines TRBV5-1 with TRBJ2-2; the D call may be TRBD1 or TRBD2 (5 bases each). The CDR3 is made up of 15 amino acids. Germline V gene data show CDR1 as SGHRS and CDR2 as YFSETQ. V shed 7 bases and J shed 0 bases, with 13 bases lying between them. The CDR3 DNA reads as TGCGCCAGCCGACCAGAGGGGACGAACACCGGGGAGCTGTTTTTT. It yields the protein CASRPEGTNTGELFF.

This clonotype was recorded a few times. The chain uses TRBV7-9 and TRBJ2-5; no definite D call. Deletions cut 1 base from V and 7 bases from J, with 7 bases between. This CDR3 region has 12 residues. Germline CDR1 is SEHNR and CDR2 is FQNEAQ (reference sequence). The CDR3, as DNA: TGTGCCAGCAGCTTAGAGGGCACGACCCAGTACTTC. Translated, it gives CASSLEGTTQYF.

This clonotype was detected only a few times. This chain links TRBV24-1 with TRBJ1-1; D is possibly TRBD1 (6 bases). V lost 7 bases and J lost 1, with 6 bases in between. Per the germline V gene, CDR1 is KGHDR and CDR2 is SFDVKD. The CDR3 contains 12 residues. CDR3 in amino acids: CATRGANTEAFF. For the CDR3, the DNA is TGTGCCACCAGGGGGGCGAACACTGAAGCTTTCTTT.

The chain has TRBV5-1 and TRBJ2-5, with D possibly called TRBD1 or TRBD2 (6 bases each). Germline loops: CDR1 SGHRS, CDR2 YFSETQ. V lost 6 bases and J lost 1, with 16 bases in between. There are 15 residues in the CDR3. CDR3 bases: TGCGCCAGCACTGGGGGGCCTCACCCCCAAGAGACCCAGTACTTC. Its protein product is CASTGGPHPQETQYF.

This clonotype was recorded a few times. This chain uses TRBV20-1 with TRBJ2-3; a possible D gene is TRBD2 (7 bases). V was pared by 4 bases and J by 1 base, with 18 bases between. The germline V gene encodes CDR1 DFQATT and CDR2 SNEGSKA (reference sequence). This CDR3 has 16 residues. CDR3 loop: CSATNREGSGTDTQYF. CDR3 sequence (DNA): TGCAGTGCTACCAACAGGGAGGGGAGTGGCACAGATACGCAGTATTTT.

The rearrangement uses TRBV7-8 and TRBJ2-5; 8 nucleotides agree with TRBD2. The junction had 12 bases not matched to a gene; V was cut back by 0 bases and J by 6 bases. Germline V gene data show CDR1 as SGHVS and CDR2 as FQNEAQ. The length of the CDR3 is 17 residues. The CDR3 sequence is CASSLAKRLALEKTQYF. CDR3 sequence (DNA): TGTGCCAGCAGCTTAGCTAAGAGACTAGCGCTGGAGAAGACCCAGTACTTC.

This clonotype was seen only a few times. V usage is TRBV7-2 and J usage is TRBJ2-1; 8 nucleotides line up with TRBD2. The germline gives CDR1 SGHTA, CDR2 FQGNSA. Unmatched junction bases numbered 9, after V lost 1 base and J lost 4 bases. The CDR3 extends over 17 amino acids. The CDR3 region is CASSLGISRGAYNEQFF. The CDR3 DNA sequence: TGTGCCAGCAGCTTAGGAATATCGCGGGGGGCTTACAATGAGCAGTTCTTC.

The chain uses TRBV21-1 and TRBJ2-7; TRBD1 is taken as the D call from the table, unchecked against the DNA. TRBV21-1 is described as a pseudogene. The CDR3 loop spans 14 amino acids. For the CDR3, the DNA is TGTGCCAGCAGCAAAGTGGGCAGGGACTACGAGCAGTACTTC. Translation gives CASSKVGRDYEQYF.

This clonotype occurred a few times. The rearrangement uses TRBV5-1 and TRBJ2-5; D gene unclear. Trimming pared 2 bases from V and 1 base from J, leaving 18 bases between. Germline CDR1 reads SGHRS; CDR2 reads YFSETQ. CDR3 length: 17 residues. The DNA for the CDR3 is TGCGCCAGCAGCTTTGCCCTGTACTCAAGAATCCAAGAGACCCAGTACTTC. This codes for CASSFALYSRIQETQYF.

V and J are TRBV5-1 and TRBJ2-1; 9 bases match TRBD1. Trimming cost V 7 bases and J 1 base; bases outside gene matches: 3. Germline values: CDR1 SGHRS, CDR2 YFSETQ. The CDR3 spans 14 residues. This CDR3 is CASGGQGSYNEQFF. CDR3 nucleotide sequence: TGCGCCAGCGGTGGACAGGGGTCCTACAATGAGCAGTTCTTC.

This rearrangement joins TRBV11-3 to TRBJ1-1; D gene ambiguous. V lost 4 bases and J 5 bases, leaving 17 bases between the germline ends. The CDR3 extends over 15 amino acids. Looked up from germline, CDR1 is SGHNT and CDR2 is YENEEA. CDR3 DNA sequence: TGTGCCAGCAGCTCCCCACGAAGGGTTGGGACTGAAGCTTTCTTT. Residues: CASSSPRRVGTEAFF. The whole variable domain, filled in from reference TRBV11-3 and TRBJ1-1, reads EAGVVQSPRYKIIEKKQPVAFWCNPISGHNTLYWYLQNLGQGPELLIRYENEEAVDDSQLPKDRFSAERLKGVDSTLKIQPAELGDSAVYLCASSSPRRVGTEAFFGQGTRLTVV.

This clonotype was recorded many times. The V gene is TRBV4-3, the J gene TRBJ1-4; D unclear. CDR3 size: 13 residues. V shed 0 bases and J shed 7 bases, with 6 bases lying between them. The germline V gene has CDR1 LGHNA and CDR2 YSLEER. CDR3 residues: CASSQDSGEKLFF. The CDR3 DNA reads as TGCGCCAGCAGCCAAGATTCGGGTGAAAAACTGTTTTTT.

A remark on this clonotype: One end of the junction is discordant with germline, which a read error may explain. The V gene is TRBV27, the J gene TRBJ1-5; tentatively, D is TRBD1 (5 bases). Per germline, CDR1 MNHEY and CDR2 SMNVEV (reference sequence). The CDR3 length is 15 residues. The DNA of the CDR3 is TGTGCCAGTCTGAACAGGTTTAGTAGCAATCAGCCCCAGCAATTT. Protein: CASLNRFSSNQPQQF.

This clonotype appeared a few times. J is TRBJ1-2 and V is TRBV19; no definite D call. The CDR3 consists of 14 residues. Germline V CDR1 and CDR2: LNHDA, SQIVND (reference sequence). V was shortened by 4 bases and J by 3 bases, with 12 bases between the two germline ends. The CDR3 protein is CASSTGPGDYGYTF. The CDR3 DNA sequence: TGTGCCAGTAGTACCGGTCCAGGTGACTATGGCTACACCTTC.

The rearrangement uses TRBV5-1 and TRBJ1-6, with D possibly TRBD1 on 6 matching bases. This CDR3 comprises 17 residues. V shed 0 bases and J shed 6 bases, with 16 bases lying between them. Germline V lookup: CDR1 SGHRS, CDR2 YFSETQ. CDR3 in amino acids: CASSLAGRQVFNSPLHF. Here the CDR3 DNA reads TGCGCCAGCAGCTTGGCCGGACGACAGGTTTTTAATTCACCCCTCCACTTT.

The V and J genes are TRBV3-1 and TRBJ2-1; 7 bases are shared with TRBD1. The junction had 12 bases not matched to a gene; V was cut back by 1 base and J by 6 bases. This CDR3 has 17 residues. The germline V gene encodes CDR1 LGHDT and CDR2 YNNKEL (reference sequence). The CDR3 region is CASSQGIRGRTINEQFF. In DNA form, the CDR3 reads TGTGCCAGCAGCCAAGGGATTAGGGGGCGGACAATCAATGAGCAGTTCTTC.

The chain couples TRBV7-2 to TRBJ2-7; TRBD2 matches at 11 bases. Unmatched junction bases numbered 6, after V lost 1 base and J lost 4 bases. The germline V gene has CDR1 SGHTA and CDR2 FQGNSA. The CDR3 runs to 16 residues. The CDR3 DNA follows: TGTGCCAGCAGCTTAGGGGCTAGCGGGGGGCATTACGAGCAGTACTTC. Translation gives CASSLGASGGHYEQYF.